This TCR beta chain was obtained from a study of multiple sclerosis patients with progressive multifocal leukoencephalopathy. The CDR3 covers 14 residues. Trimming cost V 7 bases and J 0 bases, with 13 bases left between them. Looked up from germline, CDR1 is MNHEY and CDR2 is SVGAGI. Time point of the sample: approximately 12 months of natalizumab therapy. Multiple sclerosis patients on natalizumab who never developed PML served as longitudinally sampled controls. TCRdb's table, derived via immunoSEQ multiplex PCR, lists solely in-frame clones and lacks some. The sample lists fewer than 35,000 clones, 90% occurring once.

The receptor's source is a human donor with multiple sclerosis. This rearrangement joins TRBV6-5 to TRBJ2-7; D unclear. This specimen consisted of PBMCs, obtained from a patient treated with natalizumab. DNA for the CDR3: TGTGCCAGCAACGAGGATTTCAGCTCCTACGAGCAGTACTTC. Its translation is CASNEDFSSYEQYF.